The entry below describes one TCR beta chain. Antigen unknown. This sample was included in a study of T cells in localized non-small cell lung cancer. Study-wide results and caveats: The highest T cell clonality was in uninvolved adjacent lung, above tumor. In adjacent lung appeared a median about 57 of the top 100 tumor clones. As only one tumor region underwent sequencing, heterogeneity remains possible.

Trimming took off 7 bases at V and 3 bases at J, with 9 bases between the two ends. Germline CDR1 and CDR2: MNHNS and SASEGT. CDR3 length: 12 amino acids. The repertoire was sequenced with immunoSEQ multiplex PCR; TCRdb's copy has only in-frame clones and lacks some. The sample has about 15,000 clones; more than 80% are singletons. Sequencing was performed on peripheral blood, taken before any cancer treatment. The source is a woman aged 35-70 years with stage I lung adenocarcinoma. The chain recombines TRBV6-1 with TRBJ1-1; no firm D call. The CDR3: CASIPSYTEAFF. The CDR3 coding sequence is TGTGCCAGCATCCCCTCTTACACTGAAGCTTTCTTT.